What follows describes a single T cell receptor (beta chain). In germline, CDR1 is MNHNY, CDR2 SVGAGI (reference sequence). CDR3 length: 15 amino acids. V was clipped by 6 bases and J by 8 bases; unmatched bases: 13. The entry originates in a study of blood T cell repertoires in COVID-19. Study in general: From the United States, Italy and Spain came samples of acute and convalescent COVID-19. PBMCs, B-cell-depleted T cells, or T cells provided the cDNA or gDNA that made up the material.

Authors' analysis steps: Reference gene primer amplification in the assay estimated nucleated cell counts. TCRdb's table, derived via immunoSEQ multiplex PCR, lists solely in-frame clones and lacks some. Clone size and V and J calls were adopted from that table, with D and trimming inferred from the DNA. The repertoire has around 64,000 clones, roughly 88% of them found once; the top ten carry roughly 2%. This TCR was sampled from a young man with acute or convalescent COVID-19. This chain joins TRBV6-6 and TRBJ2-1; 7 nucleotides match TRBD1. The sample was peripheral blood. This CDR3 is CASRLPEGGRDEQFF. The CDR3 bases are TGTGCCAGCAGGCTACCAGAAGGGGGCAGGGATGAGCAGTTCTTC.